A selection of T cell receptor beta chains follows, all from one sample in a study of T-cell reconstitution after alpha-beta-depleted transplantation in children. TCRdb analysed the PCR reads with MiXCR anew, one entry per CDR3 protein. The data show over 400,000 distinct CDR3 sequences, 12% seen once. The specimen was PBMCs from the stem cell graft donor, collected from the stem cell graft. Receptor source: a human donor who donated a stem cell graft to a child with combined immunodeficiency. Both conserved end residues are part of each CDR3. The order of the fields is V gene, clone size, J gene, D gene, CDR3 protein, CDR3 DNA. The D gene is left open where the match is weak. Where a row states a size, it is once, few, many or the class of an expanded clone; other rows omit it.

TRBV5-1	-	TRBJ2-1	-	CASIKPDSSHGEQFF	TGCGCCAGCATAAAACCAGACTCATCCCACGGTGAGCAGTTCTTC
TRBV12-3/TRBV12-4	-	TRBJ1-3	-	CASSFDGLSGNTIYF	TGTGCCAGCAGTTTCGACGGACTCTCTGGAAACACCATATATTTT
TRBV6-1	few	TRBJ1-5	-	CASSDWGNQPQHF	TGTGCCAGCAGTGATTGGGGCAATCAGCCCCAGCATTTT
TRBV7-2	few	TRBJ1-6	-	CASSLRGWDSPLHF	TGTGCCAGCAGCTTAAGGGGTTGGGATTCACCCCTCCACTTT
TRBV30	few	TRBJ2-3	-	CAWGEPQITQYF	TGTGCCTGGGGGGAACCACAGATTACGCAGTATTTT
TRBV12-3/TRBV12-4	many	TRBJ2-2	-	CASTHLGNTGELFF	TGTGCCAGCACCCACCTCGGGAACACCGGGGAGCTGTTTTTT
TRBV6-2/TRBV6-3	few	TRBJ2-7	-	CASSYSAGHYEQYF	TGTGCCAGCAGTTACTCGGCAGGCCACTACGAGCAGTACTTC
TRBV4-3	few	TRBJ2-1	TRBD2	CASSQVVAGAHRFF	TGCGCCAGCAGCCAAGTAGTAGCGGGGGCCCACCGGTTCTTC
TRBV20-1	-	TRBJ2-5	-	CSATRLTLGTQYF	TGCAGTGCTACACGGCTCACACTCGGGACCCAGTACTTC
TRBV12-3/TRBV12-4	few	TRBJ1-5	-	CASTAVLNQPQHF	TGTGCCAGCACCGCGGTCCTCAATCAGCCCCAGCATTTT
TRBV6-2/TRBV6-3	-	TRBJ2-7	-	CASSYEKTEQYF	TGTGCCAGCAGTTACGAGAAAACCGAGCAGTACTTC
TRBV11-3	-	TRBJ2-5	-	CASSSWGQETQYF	TGTGCCAGCAGCTCGTGGGGACAAGAGACCCAGTACTTC
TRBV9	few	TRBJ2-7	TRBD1	CASSPMTGNGEQYF	TGTGCCAGCAGCCCGATGACAGGGAATGGCGAGCAGTACTTC
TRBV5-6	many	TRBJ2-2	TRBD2	CASGILYGLAGVAGELFF	TGTGCCAGCGGAATACTTTACGGACTAGCGGGAGTTGCCGGGGAGCTGTTTTTT
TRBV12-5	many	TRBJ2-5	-	CASGLGQDLETQYF	TGTGCTAGTGGTTTGGGACAGGACTTAGAGACCCAGTACTTC
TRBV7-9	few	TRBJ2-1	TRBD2	CASRKSGRGGDEQFF	TGTGCCAGCAGGAAAAGCGGGAGGGGGGGCGATGAGCAGTTCTTC
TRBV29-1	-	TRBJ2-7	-	CSVEEGGGSYEQYF	TGCAGCGTTGAAGAAGGGGGGGGATCCTACGAGCAGTACTTC
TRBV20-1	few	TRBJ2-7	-	CSLLQYYEQYF	TGCAGTTTACTACAGTACTACGAGCAGTACTTC
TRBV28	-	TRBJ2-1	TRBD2	CASRRLAGGFSSYNEQFF	TGTGCCAGCAGGAGACTAGCGGGGGGTTTCAGCTCCTACAATGAGCAGTTCTTC
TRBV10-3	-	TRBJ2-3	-	CAISELWRISGITDTQYF	TGTGCCATCAGTGAGTTATGGAGGATTAGCGGTATAACAGATACGCAGTATTTT
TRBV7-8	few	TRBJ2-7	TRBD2	CASSLGLADLYEQYF	TGTGCCAGCAGCTTAGGACTAGCGGACCTCTACGAGCAGTACTTC
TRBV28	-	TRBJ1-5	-	CASSRRGSGQPQHF	TGTGCCAGCAGTAGGCGGGGGTCTGGTCAGCCCCAGCATTTT
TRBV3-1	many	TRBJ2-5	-	CASSQETALTDDETQYF	TGTGCCAGCAGCCAAGAAACAGCGCTCACTGATGACGAGACCCAGTACTTC
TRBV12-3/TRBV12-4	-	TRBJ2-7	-	CASSTRDPTWGEQYF	TGTGCCAGCAGTACCCGGGACCCGACCTGGGGAGAGCAGTACTTC
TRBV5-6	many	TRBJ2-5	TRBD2	CASSPDSGLARETQYF	TGTGCCAGCAGCCCGGATTCGGGACTAGCGAGAGAGACCCAGTACTTC
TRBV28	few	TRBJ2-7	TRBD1	CASRRTGGISYEQYF	TGTGCCAGCAGGAGAACAGGGGGGATTTCCTACGAGCAGTACTTC
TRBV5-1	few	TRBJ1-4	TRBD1	CASSPGTGGGYEKLFF	TGCGCCAGCAGCCCAGGGACAGGGGGCGGTTATGAAAAACTGTTTTTT
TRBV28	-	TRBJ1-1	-	CASSSRWDVAFF	TGTGCCAGCAGTTCCCGCTGGGACGTAGCTTTCTTT
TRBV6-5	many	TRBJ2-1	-	CASSYSAEERNEQFF	TGTGCCAGCAGTTATTCCGCTGAGGAGAGGAATGAGCAGTTCTTC
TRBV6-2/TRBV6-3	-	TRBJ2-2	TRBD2	CASSKAGVGTGELFF	TGTGCCAGCAGCAAAGCGGGAGTGGGGACCGGGGAGCTGTTTTTT
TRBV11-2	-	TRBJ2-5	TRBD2	CASSPGQGGVRQETQYF	TGTGCCAGCAGCCCAGGCCAGGGAGGGGTTCGGCAAGAGACCCAGTACTTC
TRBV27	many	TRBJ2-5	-	CASRSRAGGTQYF	TGTGCCAGCAGGTCGAGGGCCGGTGGGACCCAGTACTTC
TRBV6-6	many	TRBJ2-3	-	CASTWGATDTQYF	TGTGCCAGCACCTGGGGGGCCACAGATACGCAGTATTTT
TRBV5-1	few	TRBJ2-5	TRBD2	CASSLSLAGLQETQYF	TGCGCCAGCAGCTTAAGTCTAGCGGGGTTGCAAGAGACCCAGTACTTC
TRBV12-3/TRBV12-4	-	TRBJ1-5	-	CASSGMLPGQPQHF	TGTGCCAGCAGTGGTATGTTGCCAGGGCAGCCCCAGCATTTT
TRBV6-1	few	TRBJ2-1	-	CASTRTVYNEQFF	TGTGCCAGCACTCGGACAGTATACAATGAGCAGTTCTTC
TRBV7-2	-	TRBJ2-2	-	CASSLFPPANTGELFF	TGTGCCAGCAGCTTATTTCCCCCGGCGAACACCGGGGAGCTGTTTTTT
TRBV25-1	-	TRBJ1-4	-	CASSGALNEKLFF	TGTGCCAGCAGTGGGGCCCTTAATGAAAAACTGTTTTTT
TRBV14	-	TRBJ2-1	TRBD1	CASSQGLGGQGYNEQFF	TGTGCCAGCAGCCAAGGTCTTGGTGGACAGGGTTACAATGAGCAGTTCTTC
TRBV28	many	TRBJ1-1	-	CASSLEGRNTEAFF	TGTGCCAGCAGTTTAGAGGGGCGGAACACTGAAGCTTTCTTT
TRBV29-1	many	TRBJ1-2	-	CSVQTGRRLYGYTF	TGCAGCGTGCAAACAGGGCGAAGGCTCTATGGCTACACCTTC
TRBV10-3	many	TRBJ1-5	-	CAISDVSGIGQPQHF	TGTGCCATCAGTGATGTCTCAGGGATCGGACAGCCCCAGCATTTT
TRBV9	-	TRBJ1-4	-	CASSSTPVQGLANEKLFF	TGTGCCAGCAGCTCCACGCCGGTTCAGGGGCTTGCTAATGAAAAACTGTTTTTT
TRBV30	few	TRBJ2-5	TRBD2	CAWSVLAKETQYF	TGTGCCTGGAGTGTACTAGCGAAAGAGACCCAGTACTTC
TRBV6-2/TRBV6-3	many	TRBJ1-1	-	CASTHWGVSEAFF	TGTGCCAGCACCCACTGGGGGGTTAGTGAAGCTTTCTTT
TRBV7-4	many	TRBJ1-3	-	CASSASGNSGNTIYF	TGTGCCAGCAGCGCGAGTGGGAACTCTGGAAACACCATATATTTT
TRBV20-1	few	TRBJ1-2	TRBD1	CSARDRGWGYGYTF	TGCAGTGCTAGGGACAGGGGTTGGGGTTACGGCTACACCTTC
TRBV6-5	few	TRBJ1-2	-	CASSYSRRRAYGYTF	TGTGCCAGCAGTTACTCGCGGCGTAGGGCCTATGGCTACACCTTC
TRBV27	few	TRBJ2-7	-	CASSANLYGYEQYF	TGTGCCAGCAGTGCAAATTTATATGGCTACGAGCAGTACTTC
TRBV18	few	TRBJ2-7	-	CASSPATAYEQYF	TGTGCCAGCTCACCAGCAACAGCTTACGAGCAGTACTTC
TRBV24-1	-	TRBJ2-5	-	CATSDLHPPETQYF	TGTGCCACCAGTGATTTGCATCCCCCAGAGACCCAGTACTTC